This T cell receptor beta chain is drawn from a study of shared clonotypes between healthy human individuals. This CDR3 spans 20 amino acids. Germline loops: CDR1 MNHNS, CDR2 SASEGT. The junction had 11 bases not matched to a gene; V was cut back by 2 bases and J by 0 bases. Sequencing was performed with immunoSEQ multiplex PCR; in TCRdb, only in-frame clones are kept and a portion is missing. Here the sample spans a few hundred thousand clones, 50% to 80% being singletons. The rearrangement links TRBV6-1 to TRBJ2-6; 9 bases align to TRBD1. The sequencing input was memory CD4+ T cells sorted from blood. Specified subset: CD45RA-negative fraction. The source of this sequence is a man aged 30-40 years in good health. The CDR3 region is CASSEFGWGQGRSGANVLTF. The CDR3 coding sequence is TGTGCCAGCAGTGAATTTGGTTGGGGACAGGGCCGCTCTGGGGCCAACGTCCTGACTTTC.